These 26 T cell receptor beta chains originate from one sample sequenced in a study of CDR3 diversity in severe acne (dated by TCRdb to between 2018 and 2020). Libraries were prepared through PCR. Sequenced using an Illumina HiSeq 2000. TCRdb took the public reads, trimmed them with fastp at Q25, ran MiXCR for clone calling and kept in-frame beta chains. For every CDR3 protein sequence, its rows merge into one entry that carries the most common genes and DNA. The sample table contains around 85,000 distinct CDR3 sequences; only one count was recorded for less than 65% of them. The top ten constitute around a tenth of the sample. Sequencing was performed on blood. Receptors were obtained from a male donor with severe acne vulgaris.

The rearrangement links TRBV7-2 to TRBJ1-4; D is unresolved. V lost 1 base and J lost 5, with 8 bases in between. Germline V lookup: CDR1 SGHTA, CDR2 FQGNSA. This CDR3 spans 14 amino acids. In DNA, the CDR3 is TGTGCCAGCAGCTTAGACGACACAAATGAAAAACTGTTTTTT. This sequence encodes CASSLDDTNEKLFF.

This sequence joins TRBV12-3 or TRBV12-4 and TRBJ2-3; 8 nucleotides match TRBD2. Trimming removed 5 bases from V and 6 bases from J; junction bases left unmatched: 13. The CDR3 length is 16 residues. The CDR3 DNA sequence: TGTGCCAGCAGTCCCGGGACTAGTTCGGAAGGGGATACGCAGTATTTT. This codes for CASSPGTSSEGDTQYF.

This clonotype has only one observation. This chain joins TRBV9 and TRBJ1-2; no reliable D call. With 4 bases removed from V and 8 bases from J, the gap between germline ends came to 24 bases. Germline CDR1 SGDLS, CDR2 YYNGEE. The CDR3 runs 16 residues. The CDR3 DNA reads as TGTGCCAGCAGCTTACATCTTGGGGAGACGGCTTGGGGCTACACCTTC. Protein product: CASSLHLGETAWGYTF. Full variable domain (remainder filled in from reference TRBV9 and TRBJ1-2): DSGVTQTPKHLITATGQRVTLRCSPRSGDLSVYWYQQSLDQGLQFLIQYYNGEERAKGNILERFSAQQFPDLHSELNLSSLELGDSALYFCASSLHLGETAWGYTFGSGTRLTVV.

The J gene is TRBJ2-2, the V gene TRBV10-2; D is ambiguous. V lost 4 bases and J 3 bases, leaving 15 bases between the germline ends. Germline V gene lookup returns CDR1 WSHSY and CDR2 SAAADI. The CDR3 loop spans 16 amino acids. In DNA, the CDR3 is TGCGCCAGCAGTGGTTCTCGCCAGCTCGACACCGGGGAGCTGTTTTTT. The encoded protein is CASSGSRQLDTGELFF.

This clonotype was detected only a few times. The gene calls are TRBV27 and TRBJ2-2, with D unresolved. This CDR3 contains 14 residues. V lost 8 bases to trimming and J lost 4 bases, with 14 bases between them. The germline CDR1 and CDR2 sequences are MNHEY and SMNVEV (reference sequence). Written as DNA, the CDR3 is TGTGCCAGCGCCACTTGGTGGCTCACCGGGGAGCTGTTTTTT. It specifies CASATWWLTGELFF.

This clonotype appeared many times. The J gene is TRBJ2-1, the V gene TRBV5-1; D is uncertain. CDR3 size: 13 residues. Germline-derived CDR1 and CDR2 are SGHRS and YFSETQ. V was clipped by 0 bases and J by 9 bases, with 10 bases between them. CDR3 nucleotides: TGCGCCAGCAGCTTGGCCTTATTAAGTGAGCAGTTCTTC. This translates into CASSLALLSEQFF.

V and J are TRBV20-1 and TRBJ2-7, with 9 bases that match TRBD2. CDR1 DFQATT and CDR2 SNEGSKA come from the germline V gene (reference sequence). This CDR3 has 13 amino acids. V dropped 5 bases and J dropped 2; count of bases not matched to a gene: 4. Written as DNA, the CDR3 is TGCAGTGCTGGGGCTAGCGGGGCCTACGAGCAGTACTTC. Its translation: CSAGASGAYEQYF.

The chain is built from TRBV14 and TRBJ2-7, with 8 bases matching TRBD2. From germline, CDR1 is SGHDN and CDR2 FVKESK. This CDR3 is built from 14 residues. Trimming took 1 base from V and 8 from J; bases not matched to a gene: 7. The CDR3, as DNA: TGTGCCAGCAGCCAAGGGAGGACTAGCACCAAGCAGTACTTC. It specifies CASSQGRTSTKQYF.

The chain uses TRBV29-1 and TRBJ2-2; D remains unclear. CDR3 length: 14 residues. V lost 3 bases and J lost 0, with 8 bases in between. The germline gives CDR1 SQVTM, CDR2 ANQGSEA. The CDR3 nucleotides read TGCAGCGTTGAGTCCCAGTCGAACACCGGGGAGCTGTTTTTT. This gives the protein CSVESQSNTGELFF.

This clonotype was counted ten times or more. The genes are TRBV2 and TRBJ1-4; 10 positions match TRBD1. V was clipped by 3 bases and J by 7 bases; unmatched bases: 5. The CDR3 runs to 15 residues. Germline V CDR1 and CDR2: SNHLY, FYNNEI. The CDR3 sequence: CASSERDRGSEKLFF. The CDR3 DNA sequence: TGTGCCAGCAGTGAGCGGGACAGGGGAAGTGAAAAACTGTTTTTT.

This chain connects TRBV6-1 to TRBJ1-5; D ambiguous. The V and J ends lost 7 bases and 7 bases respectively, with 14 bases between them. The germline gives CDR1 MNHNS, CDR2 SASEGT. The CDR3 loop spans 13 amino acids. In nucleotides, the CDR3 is TGTGCCAGCACCCTCCACGGGTACCAGCCCCAGCATTTT. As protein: CASTLHGYQPQHF.

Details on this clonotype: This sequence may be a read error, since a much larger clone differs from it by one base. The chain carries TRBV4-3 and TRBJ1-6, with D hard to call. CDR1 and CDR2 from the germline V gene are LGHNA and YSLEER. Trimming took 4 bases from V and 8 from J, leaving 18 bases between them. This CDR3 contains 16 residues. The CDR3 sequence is CASSRLMSLRDSPLHF. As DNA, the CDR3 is TGCGCCAGCAGCCGCCTCATGTCGTTAAGGGATTCACCCCTCCACTTT.

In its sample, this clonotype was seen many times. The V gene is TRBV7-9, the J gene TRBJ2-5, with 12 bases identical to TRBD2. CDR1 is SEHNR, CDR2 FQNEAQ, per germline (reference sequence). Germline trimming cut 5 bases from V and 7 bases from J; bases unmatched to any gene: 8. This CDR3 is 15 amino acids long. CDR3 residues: CASSPKTSGRGTQYF. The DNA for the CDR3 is TGTGCCAGCAGCCCCAAGACTAGCGGGAGAGGGACCCAGTACTTC. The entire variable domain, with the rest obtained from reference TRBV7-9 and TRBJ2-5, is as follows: DTGVSQNPRHKITKRGQNVTFRCDPISEHNRLYWYRQTLGQGPEFLTYFQNEAQLEKSRLLSDRFSAERPKGSFSTLEIQRTEQGDSAMYLCASSPKTSGRGTQYFGPGTRLLVL.

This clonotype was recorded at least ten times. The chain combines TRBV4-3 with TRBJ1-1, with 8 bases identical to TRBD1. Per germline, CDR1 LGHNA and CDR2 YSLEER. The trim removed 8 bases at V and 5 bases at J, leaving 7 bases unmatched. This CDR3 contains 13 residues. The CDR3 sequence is CASGPGGRTEAFF. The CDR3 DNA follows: TGCGCCAGCGGGCCAGGGGGCCGAACTGAAGCTTTCTTT.

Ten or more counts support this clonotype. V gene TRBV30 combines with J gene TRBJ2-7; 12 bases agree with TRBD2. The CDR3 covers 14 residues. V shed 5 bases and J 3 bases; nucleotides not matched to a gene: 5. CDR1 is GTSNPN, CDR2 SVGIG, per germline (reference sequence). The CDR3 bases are TGTGCCTGGCGCCTAGCGGGAGGGAACTACGAGCAGTACTTC. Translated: CAWRLAGGNYEQYF.

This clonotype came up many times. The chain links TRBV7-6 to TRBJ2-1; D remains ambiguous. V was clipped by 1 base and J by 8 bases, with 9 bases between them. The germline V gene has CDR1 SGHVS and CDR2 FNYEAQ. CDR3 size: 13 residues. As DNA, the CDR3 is TGTGCCAGCAGCTTAGGAGGAGCAGATGAGCAGTTCTTC. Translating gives CASSLGGADEQFF. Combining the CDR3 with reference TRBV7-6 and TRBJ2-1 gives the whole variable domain GAGVSQSPRYKVTKRGQDVALRCDPISGHVSLYWYRQALGQGPEFLTYFNYEAQQDKSGLPNDRFSAERPEGSISTLTIQRTEQRDSAMYRCASSLGGADEQFFGPGTRLTVL.

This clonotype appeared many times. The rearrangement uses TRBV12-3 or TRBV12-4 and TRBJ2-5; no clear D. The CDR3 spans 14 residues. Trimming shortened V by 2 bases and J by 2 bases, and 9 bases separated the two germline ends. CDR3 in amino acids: CASSLRRQQETQYF. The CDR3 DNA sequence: TGTGCCAGCAGTTTACGCCGACAACAAGAGACCCAGTACTTC.

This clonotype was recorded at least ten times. DNA of the CDR3: TGTGCCAGCAGCTTAGAGCAGGCGGGATCACCCCTCCACTTT. Its protein product is CASSLEQAGSPLHF. The chain is built from TRBV7-9 and TRBJ1-6; D is ambiguous. Deletions cut 1 base from V and 10 bases from J, with 11 bases between. Germline V gene lookup returns CDR1 SEHNR and CDR2 FQNEAQ (reference sequence). The CDR3 totals 14 residues.

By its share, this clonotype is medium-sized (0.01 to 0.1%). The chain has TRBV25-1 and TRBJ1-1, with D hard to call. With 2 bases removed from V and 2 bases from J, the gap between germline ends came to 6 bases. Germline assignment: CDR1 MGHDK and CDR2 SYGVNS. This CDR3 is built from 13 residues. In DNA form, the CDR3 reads TGTGCCAGCAGTGAACTGGGCAACACTGAAGCTTTCTTT. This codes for CASSELGNTEAFF.

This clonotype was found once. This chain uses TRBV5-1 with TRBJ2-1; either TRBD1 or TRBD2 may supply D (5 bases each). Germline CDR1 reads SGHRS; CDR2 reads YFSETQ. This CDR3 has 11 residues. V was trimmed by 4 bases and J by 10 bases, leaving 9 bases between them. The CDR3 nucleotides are TGCGCCAGCAGCAGGGGCGGGGAGCAGTTCTTC. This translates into CASSRGGEQFF.

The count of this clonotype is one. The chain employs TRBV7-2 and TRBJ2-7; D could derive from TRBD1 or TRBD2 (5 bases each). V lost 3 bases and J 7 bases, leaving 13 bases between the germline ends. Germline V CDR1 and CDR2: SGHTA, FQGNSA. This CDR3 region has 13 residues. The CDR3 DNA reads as TGTGCCAGCAGCTTTGGGGGTGCGTCGGAGCAGTACTTC. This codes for CASSFGGASEQYF.

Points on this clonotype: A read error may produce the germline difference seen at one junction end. The CDR3 nucleotides are TGCGCCTCCAGCAGACACCGGGACAGGGGTTCCGATACGCAGTATTTT. Its protein is CASSRHRDRGSDTQYF. The chain couples TRBV15 to TRBJ2-3; 10 bases map to TRBD1. The CDR3 totals 16 residues. The V gene's germline CDR1 is LNHNV and CDR2 YYDKDF (reference sequence).

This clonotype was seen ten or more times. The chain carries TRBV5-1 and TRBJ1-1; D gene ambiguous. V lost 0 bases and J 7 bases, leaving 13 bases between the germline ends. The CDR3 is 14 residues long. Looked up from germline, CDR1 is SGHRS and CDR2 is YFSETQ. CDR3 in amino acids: CASSLAIGVIEAFF. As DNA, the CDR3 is TGCGCCAGCAGCTTGGCCATCGGAGTGATTGAAGCTTTCTTT.

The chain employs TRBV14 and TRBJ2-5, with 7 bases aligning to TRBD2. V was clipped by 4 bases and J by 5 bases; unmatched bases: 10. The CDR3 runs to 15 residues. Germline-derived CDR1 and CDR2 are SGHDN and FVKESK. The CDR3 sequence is CASSPYHTSAETQYF. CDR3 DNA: TGTGCCAGCAGCCCATACCACACTAGCGCGGAGACCCAGTACTTC. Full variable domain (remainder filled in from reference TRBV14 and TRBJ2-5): EAGVTQFPSHSVIEKGQTVTLRCDPISGHDNLYWYRRVMGKEIKFLLHFVKESKQDESGMPNNRFLAERTGGTYSTLKVQPAELEDSGVYFCASSPYHTSAETQYFGPGTRLLVL.

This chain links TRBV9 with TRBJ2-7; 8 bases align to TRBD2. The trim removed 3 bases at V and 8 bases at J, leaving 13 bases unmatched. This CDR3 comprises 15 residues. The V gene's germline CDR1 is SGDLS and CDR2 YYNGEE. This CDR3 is CASSATGTRASQQYF. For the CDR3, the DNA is TGTGCCAGCAGCGCCACCGGGACTAGAGCAAGTCAGCAGTACTTC.

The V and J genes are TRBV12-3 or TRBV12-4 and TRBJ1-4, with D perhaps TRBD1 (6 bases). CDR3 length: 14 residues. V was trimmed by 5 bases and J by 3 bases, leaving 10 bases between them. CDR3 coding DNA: TGTGCCAGCAGTCCAGGGGTACCTAATGAAAAACTGTTTTTT. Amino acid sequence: CASSPGVPNEKLFF.